This TCR beta chain was captured in a study of blood T cell repertoires in COVID-19 (TCRdb year 2020). A note on the overall study: The collaborator samples originated in the United States, Italy and Spain and spanned the acute and convalescent phases of COVID-19. The material from the prospective study consisted of cDNA or gDNA derived from T cells, B-cell-depleted T cells, or PBMCs. The dataset comprised deeply sampled blood TCRbeta repertoires from subjects exposed to, actively infected with, or recovered from COVID-19. A freely available public database, intended as a resource for researchers studying the immune response to SARS-CoV-2, is where the repertoires were released. The samples were drawn from the first 160 participants of the ongoing ImmuneRACE study and from about 1,200 subjects provided by 6 global collaborators. A de-identified subject ID, COVID-19 status, age in years and sex were almost always included in the sample metadata. HLA class I and class II types, where available, came from metadata supplied by the sample provider rather than from assay-based typing.

Collaborating institutions collected whole blood in K2EDTA tubes following their own protocols. For TCRbeta analysis, collaborators shipped samples in one of three forms: frozen whole blood, isolated PBMCs, or DNA extracted from either of those sample types. General conclusions and limits of the study: How much clinical and demographic metadata was included differed by source and by participant, and the metadata was provided uncurated.

CDR1 and CDR2 are drawn from the germline V gene: LGHNT, FRNRAP. Relative to germline, V is missing 0 bases and J is missing 1 base, with 2 bases of the junction outside any gene match. The CDR3 holds 15 amino acids from the cysteine to the phenylalanine. Of all the DNA, just the CDR3 is kept, 45 bases in frame from base 1. TCRbeta CDR3 regions were amplified from genomic DNA by means of the immunoSEQ Assay, a bias-controlled multiplex PCR. The study's processing was this. The number of nucleated cells in each sample was estimated by amplification of reference gene primers within the assay. Sequence reads were collapsed and filtered to measure the absolute abundance of every unique TCRbeta CDR3 rearrangement. For each sample, productive Simpson clonality was calculated as the square root of Simpson's diversity index over productive rearrangements. TCRdb limited this immuneACCESS table to in-frame rearrangements with V and J called. A share of clones is missing; checked studies link under half to unresolved V genes, and the rest is unexplained. The V and J calls and clone size are taken from that table; D and trimming were inferred from the DNA. The sample yields around 83,000 clones; more than 80% were counted once. The ten largest clones take up around a quarter of the sample.

This clone has only a few counts. Its antigen has not been determined. No base quality information exists; no much larger clone differs at one position. Different DNA sequences within this sample yield the same CDR3. The V gene is TRBV12-5 and the J gene is TRBJ2-7, and 8 junction bases match TRBD2. Source material: peripheral blood. The TCR originated in a man aged 45-60 years with active or convalescent COVID-19. The DNA sequence follows: TGTGCTAGTGGTTTGGTTGCGGGGGGATCCTACGAGCAGTACTTC. This is translated as CASGLVAGGSYEQYF.